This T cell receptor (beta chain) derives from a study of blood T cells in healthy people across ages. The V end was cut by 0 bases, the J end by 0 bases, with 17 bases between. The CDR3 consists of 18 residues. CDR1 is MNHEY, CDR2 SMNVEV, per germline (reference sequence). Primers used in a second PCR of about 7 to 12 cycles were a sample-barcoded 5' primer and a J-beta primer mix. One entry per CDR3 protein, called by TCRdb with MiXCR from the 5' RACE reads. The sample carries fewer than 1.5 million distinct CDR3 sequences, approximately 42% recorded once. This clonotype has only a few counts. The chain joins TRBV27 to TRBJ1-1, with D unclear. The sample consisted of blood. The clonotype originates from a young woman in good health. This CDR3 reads CASSLSPSLAIMNTEAFF. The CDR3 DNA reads TGTGCCAGCAGTTTATCCCCCAGTTTGGCGATCATGAACACTGAAGCTTTCTTT.